This T cell receptor (beta chain) was identified in a study of T cell responses to AZD1222 COVID-19 vaccine. Findings of the study overall: No day 14 peak samples; only post-peak repertoires were characterized.

Comment on this clone: Its antigen remains unknown.

Only in-frame clones appear in the TCRdb table, and some are missing; sequencing was by immunoSEQ multiplex PCR. The sample contains 120,000 or so clones, 85% to 90% of which appear only once. This CDR3 comprises 15 residues. Germline CDR1 is LNHDA and CDR2 is SQIVND (reference sequence). The ends were cut back, 1 base at V and 3 bases at J, with 9 bases in the middle. This TCR was sampled from an adult who received the AZD1222 COVID-19 vaccine. The sequences come from peripheral blood, collected 28 days after the second AZD1222 dose. The J gene is TRBJ1-4, the V gene TRBV19; D uncertain. The CDR3 bases are TGTGCCAGTAGTATAGTCGGGCTAGCTAATGAAAAACTGTTTTTT. Protein product: CASSIVGLANEKLFF.